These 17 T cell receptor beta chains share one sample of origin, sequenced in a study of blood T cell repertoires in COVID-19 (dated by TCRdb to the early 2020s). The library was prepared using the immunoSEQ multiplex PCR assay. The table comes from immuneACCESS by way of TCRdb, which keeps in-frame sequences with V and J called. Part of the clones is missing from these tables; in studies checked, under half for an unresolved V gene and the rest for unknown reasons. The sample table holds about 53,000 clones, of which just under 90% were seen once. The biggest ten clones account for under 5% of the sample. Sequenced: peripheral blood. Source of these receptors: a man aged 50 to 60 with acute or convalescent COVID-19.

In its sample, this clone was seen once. In DNA, the CDR3 is TGTGCCAGCAGTAACCCTTTACTGTACAATGAGCAGTTCTTC. Its translation is CASSNPLLYNEQFF. The V and J genes are TRBV28 and TRBJ2-1; D unresolved. The CDR3 length is 14 residues. Trimming removed 5 bases at V and 4 bases at J, with 12 bases between. The germline V gene has CDR1 MDHEN and CDR2 SYDVKM.

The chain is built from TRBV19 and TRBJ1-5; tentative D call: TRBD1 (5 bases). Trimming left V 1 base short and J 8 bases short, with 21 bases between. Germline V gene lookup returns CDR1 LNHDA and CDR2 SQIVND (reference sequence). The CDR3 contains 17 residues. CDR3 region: CASSIGGRESIIKPQHF. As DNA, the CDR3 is TGTGCCAGTAGTATAGGGGGCAGGGAATCAATCATTAAGCCCCAGCATTTT.

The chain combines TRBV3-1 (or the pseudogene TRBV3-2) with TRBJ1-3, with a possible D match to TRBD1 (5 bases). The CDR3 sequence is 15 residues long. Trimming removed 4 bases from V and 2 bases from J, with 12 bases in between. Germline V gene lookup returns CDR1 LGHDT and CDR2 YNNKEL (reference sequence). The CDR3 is CASSRSAGTGNTIYF. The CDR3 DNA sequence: TGTGCCAGCAGCCGGTCGGCAGGGACTGGAAACACCATATATTTT.

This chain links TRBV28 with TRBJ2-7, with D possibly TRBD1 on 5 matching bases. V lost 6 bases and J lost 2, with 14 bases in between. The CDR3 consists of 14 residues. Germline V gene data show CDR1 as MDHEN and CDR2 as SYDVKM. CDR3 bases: TGTGCCAGCAGGTCCCAGGGAAGGCCCTACGAGCAGTACTTC. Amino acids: CASRSQGRPYEQYF.

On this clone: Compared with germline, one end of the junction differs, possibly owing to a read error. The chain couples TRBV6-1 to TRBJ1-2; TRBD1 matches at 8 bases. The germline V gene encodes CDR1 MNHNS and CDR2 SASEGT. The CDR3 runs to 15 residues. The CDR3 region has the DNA TGTGCCAGCAGGGAAGCGGACAGGGCGTACTATGGCTACACCTTC. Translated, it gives CASREADRAYYGYTF.

CDR3 region: CAWYLPYGYTF. CDR3 DNA: TGTGCCTGGTATCTACCCTATGGCTACACCTTC. The rearrangement joins TRBV30 to TRBJ1-2; D is undetermined. Germline-derived CDR1 and CDR2 are GTSNPN and SVGIG (reference sequence). The V end lost 5 bases, the J end lost 4 bases, and 8 bases lay between the germline ends. This CDR3 region has 11 residues.

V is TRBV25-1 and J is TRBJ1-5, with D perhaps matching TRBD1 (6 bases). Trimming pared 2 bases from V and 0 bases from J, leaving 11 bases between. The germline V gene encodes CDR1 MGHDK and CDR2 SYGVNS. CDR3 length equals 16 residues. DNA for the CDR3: TGTGCCAGCAGTGAACTGACAGGAGATAGCAATCAGCCCCAGCATTTT. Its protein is CASSELTGDSNQPQHF.

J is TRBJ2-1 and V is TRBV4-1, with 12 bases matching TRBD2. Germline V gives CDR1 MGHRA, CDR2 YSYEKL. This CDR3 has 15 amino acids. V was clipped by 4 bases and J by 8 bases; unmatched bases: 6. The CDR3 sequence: CASSRASGRADEQFF. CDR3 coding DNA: TGCGCCAGCAGCCGGGCTAGCGGGAGGGCCGATGAGCAGTTCTTC.

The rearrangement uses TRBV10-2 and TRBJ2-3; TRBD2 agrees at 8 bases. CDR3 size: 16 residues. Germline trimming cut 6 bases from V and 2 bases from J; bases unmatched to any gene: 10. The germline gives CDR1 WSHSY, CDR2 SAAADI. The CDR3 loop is CASSPYSGASTDTQYF. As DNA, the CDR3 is TGCGCCAGCAGCCCATATAGCGGGGCATCCACAGATACGCAGTATTTT.

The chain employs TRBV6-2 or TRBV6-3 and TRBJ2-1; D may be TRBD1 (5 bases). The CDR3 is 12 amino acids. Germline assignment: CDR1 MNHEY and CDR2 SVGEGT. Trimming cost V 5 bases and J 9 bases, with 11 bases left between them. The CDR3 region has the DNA TGTGCCAGCAGTCAACAGGTCACTGAGCAGTTCTTC. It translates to CASSQQVTEQFF.

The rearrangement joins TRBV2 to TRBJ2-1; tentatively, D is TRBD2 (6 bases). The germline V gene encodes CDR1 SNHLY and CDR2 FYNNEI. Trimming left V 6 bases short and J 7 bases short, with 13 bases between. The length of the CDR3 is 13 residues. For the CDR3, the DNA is TGTGCCAGCAGCGAGACTAGTGAGAATGAGCAGTTCTTC. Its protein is CASSETSENEQFF.

This CDR3 reads CASSPRNSGDTQYF. The CDR3 bases are TGTGCCAGCAGCCCTCGAAACAGTGGAGATACGCAGTATTTT. V and J are TRBV11-3 and TRBJ2-3; D is unclear. In germline, CDR1 is SGHNT, CDR2 YENEEA. This CDR3 contains 14 residues. V was pared by 5 bases and J by 5 bases, with 14 bases between. Combining the CDR3 with reference TRBV11-3 and TRBJ2-3 gives the whole variable domain EAGVVQSPRYKIIEKKQPVAFWCNPISGHNTLYWYLQNLGQGPELLIRYENEEAVDDSQLPKDRFSAERLKGVDSTLKIQPAELGDSAVYLCASSPRNSGDTQYFGPGTRLTVL.

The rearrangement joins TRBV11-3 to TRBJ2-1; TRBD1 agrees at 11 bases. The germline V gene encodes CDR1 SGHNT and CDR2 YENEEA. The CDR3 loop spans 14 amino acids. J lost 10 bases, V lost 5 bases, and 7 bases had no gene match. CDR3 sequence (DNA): TGTGCCAGCAGCACCCGGACAGGGGGCAGGGAGCAGTTCTTC. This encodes CASSTRTGGREQFF.

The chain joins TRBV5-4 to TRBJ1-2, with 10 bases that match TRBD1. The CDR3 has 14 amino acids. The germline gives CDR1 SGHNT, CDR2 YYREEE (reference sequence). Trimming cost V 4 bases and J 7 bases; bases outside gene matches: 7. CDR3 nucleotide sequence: TGTGCCAGCAGCGCGGGACAGGGGCTGGGTGGCTACACCTTC. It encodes CASSAGQGLGGYTF.

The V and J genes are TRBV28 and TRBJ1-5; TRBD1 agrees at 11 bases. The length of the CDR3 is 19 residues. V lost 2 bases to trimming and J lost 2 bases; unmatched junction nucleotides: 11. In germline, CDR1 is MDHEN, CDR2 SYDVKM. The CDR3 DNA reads TGTGCCAGCAGTTTAGCCGGACAGGGGGCGGTAAATGGCAATCAGCCCCAGCATTTT. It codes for CASSLAGQGAVNGNQPQHF.

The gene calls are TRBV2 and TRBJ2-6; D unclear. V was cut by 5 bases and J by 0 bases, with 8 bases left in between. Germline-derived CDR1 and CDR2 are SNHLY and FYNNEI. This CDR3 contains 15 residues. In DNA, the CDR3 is TGTGCCAGCAGTTCAGAATACTCTGGGGCCAACGTCCTGACTTTC. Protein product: CASSSEYSGANVLTF. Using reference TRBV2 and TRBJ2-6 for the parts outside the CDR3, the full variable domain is EPEVTQTPSHQVTQMGQEVILRCVPISNHLYFYWYRQILGQKVEFLVSFYNNEISEKSEIFDDQFSVERPDGSNFTLKIRSTKLEDSAMYFCASSSEYSGANVLTFGAGSRLTVL.

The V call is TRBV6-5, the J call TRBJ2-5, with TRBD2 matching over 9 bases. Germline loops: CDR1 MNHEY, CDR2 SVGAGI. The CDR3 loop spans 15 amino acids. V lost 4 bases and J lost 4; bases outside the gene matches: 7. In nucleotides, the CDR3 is TGTGCCAGCAGTTCGGGGGGCGGGAGGGGAGAGACCCAGTACTTC. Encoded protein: CASSSGGGRGETQYF.